This T cell receptor (beta chain) appears in the sequencing data of a study of tissue T cells after allogeneic stem cell transplantation. General study points: Anatomically similar tissues had similar TCR repertoires within each patient.

Profiling relied on immunoSEQ multiplex PCR, and the TCRdb table lists in-frame clones only, not all of them. The table includes some 43,000 clones, over 85% detected once. Concerning this clone: What it binds is unknown.

This CDR3 is built from 15 residues. Germline V gene lookup returns CDR1 LNHDA and CDR2 SQIVND (reference sequence). The trim removed 9 bases at V and 1 base at J, leaving 3 bases unmatched. The chain couples TRBV19 to TRBJ2-7, with 16 bases lining up with TRBD2. Here the sequenced sample was blood, taken before transplantation. This TCR was sampled from a woman aged 40-75 years who later had graft-versus-host disease after an allogeneic stem cell transplant. CDR3 nucleotide sequence: TGTGCCAGCACGGGACTAGCGGGAGGGTCCTACGAGCAGTACTTC. Its protein is CASTGLAGGSYEQYF. The full variable domain, in which reference TRBV19 and TRBJ2-7 provide the parts outside the CDR3, is DGGITQSPKYLFRKEGQNVTLSCEQNLNHDAMYWYRQDPGQGLRLIYYSQIVNDFQKGDIAEGYSVSREKKESFPLTVTSAQKNPTAFYLCASTGLAGGSYEQYFGPGTRLTVT.